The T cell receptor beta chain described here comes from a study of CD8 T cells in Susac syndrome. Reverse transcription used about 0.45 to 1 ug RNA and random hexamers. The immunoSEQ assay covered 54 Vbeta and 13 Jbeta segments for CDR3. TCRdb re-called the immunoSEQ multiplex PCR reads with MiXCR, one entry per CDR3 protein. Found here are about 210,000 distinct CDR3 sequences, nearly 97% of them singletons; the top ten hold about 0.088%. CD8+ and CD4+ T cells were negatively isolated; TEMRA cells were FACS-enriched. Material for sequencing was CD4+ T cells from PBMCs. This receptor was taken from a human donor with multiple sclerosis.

The CDR3 DNA follows: TGTGCCAGCAGGGATAGCGGGAGTGGTCGAGGGGAGACCCAGTACTTC. This gives the protein CASRDSGSGRGETQYF. V gene TRBV28 combines with J gene TRBJ2-5; 9 bases line up with TRBD2. The germline V gene has CDR1 MDHEN and CDR2 SYDVKM. There are 16 residues in the CDR3. Unmatched junction bases numbered 13, after V lost 6 bases and J lost 5 bases.